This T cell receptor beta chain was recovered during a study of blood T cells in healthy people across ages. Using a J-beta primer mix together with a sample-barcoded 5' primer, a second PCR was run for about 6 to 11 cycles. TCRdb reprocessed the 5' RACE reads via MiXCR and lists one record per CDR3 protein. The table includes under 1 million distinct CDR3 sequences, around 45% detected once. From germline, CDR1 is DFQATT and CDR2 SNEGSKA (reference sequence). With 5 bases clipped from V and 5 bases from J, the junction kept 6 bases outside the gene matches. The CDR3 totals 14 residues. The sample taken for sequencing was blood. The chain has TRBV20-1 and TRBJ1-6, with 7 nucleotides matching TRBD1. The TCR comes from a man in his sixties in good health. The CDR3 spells CSAPRTGDNSPLHF. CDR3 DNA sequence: TGCAGTGCTCCACGGACAGGAGATAATTCACCCCTCCACTTT.